Included here is one TCR beta chain sequence, with context. RNA amounts of about 0.5 to 1 ug underwent reverse transcription with random hexamers. Amplification of the TCR beta CDR3 was carried out by immunoSEQ multiplex PCR, which spanned a total of 54 Vbeta and 13 Jbeta segments. TCRdb called the immunoSEQ multiplex PCR reads again in MiXCR, with one record for every CDR3 protein. The sample lists 240,000 or so distinct CDR3 sequences, almost 97% occurring once. Germline V CDR1 and CDR2: KGHDR, SFDVKD. The CDR3 is 16 residues long. Losses at the gene ends were 4 bases for V and 7 bases for J; bases not matched to a gene: 9. The data originate from a study of CD8 T cells in Susac syndrome. Overall study: At blood draw, Susac syndrome patients were therapy-naive, on corticosteroids, or on intravenous immunoglobulin alone.

The source is a human donor with Susac syndrome. The chain carries TRBV24-1 and TRBJ2-1; 10 bases agree with TRBD2. Specimen: CD4+ T cells from PBMCs. CDR3: CATSDLGTSAVNEQFF. The CDR3 coding sequence is TGTGCCACCAGTGACCTCGGGACTAGCGCTGTTAATGAGCAGTTCTTC.